The TCR beta chain described here comes from a study of blood T cells in healthy people across ages (dated by TCRdb to about 2015). Regarding the research as a whole: In model experiments, template switching captured roughly one uniquely barcoded TCR beta cDNA molecule for every two T cells. Using the same blood draw, the study looked at two additional independent replicas of 1 million unique cDNA reads for two donors, one aged 18 to 30 and the other aged 80 or older. To track age-related changes in TCR beta repertoire diversity, the study relied on deep sequencing normalized with unique cDNA molecular identifiers. The donors were split into four age groups: young (average around 15 years), middle-aged (about 40), aged (over 55) and long-lived (about 74). Donors of different ages were randomly distributed across sequencing lanes to avoid experimental bias.

A few counts support this clonotype. Its antigen is still unknown. No base quality values were provided; no much bigger clone lies one nucleotide off. Summary of the overall study and its limitations: As age increased, observed TCR beta diversity per million T cells dropped in a roughly linear way, and a significant reduction was already evident by age 40. Bulk unsorted PBMC profiling prevented conclusive comparison of naive and antigen-experienced compartments. Because the CMV infection status of the donors was unknown, age-related changes in expanded clonotypes may potentially have been confounded. Compared with the aged group, more naive CD4+ T cells, fewer expanded clones and increased TCR diversity were shown by the long-lived group, suggesting age selection. Observed TCR beta diversity correlated strongly with the percentage of naive T cells measured by flow cytometry. Estimates of total diversity based on one million sequenced T cells were regarded as lower bounds and as underestimates.

The donors were roughly 39 Caucasian individuals from Russia, aged about 6 to 100 years, who were systemically healthy. Around 10 milliliters of peripheral blood were collected from each donor into EDTA-treated Vacutainer tubes. Ficoll-Paque density-gradient centrifugation was used to isolate PBMCs, with at least 7 million obtained per sample. Trizol reagent was used to extract total RNA from the PBMCs, yielding at least 6 micrograms per sample. Naive CD45RAhigh/CD27high T cell percentages were measured by flow cytometry on a PBMC aliquot from every donor. Deletion took 6 bases off V and 1 base off J, with a span of 10 bases between the germline ends. The germline V gene encodes CDR1 ENHRY and CDR2 SYGVKD. The CDR3 has 13 amino acids, counting the end cysteine and phenylalanine. Only the CDR3 region is kept as DNA, spanning 39 bases read in frame from base 1. Libraries were built with 5' RACE. The reads were generated on an Illumina HiSeq 2500. The second PCR ran for about 6 to 11 cycles and used a J-beta primer mix along with a sample-barcoded 5' primer. A unique molecular identifier was introduced onto each TCR beta cDNA molecule by a template-switch 5' adaptor carrying 12 random nucleotides. Each sample yielded at least 3 million CDR3-containing paired-end reads. First-strand cDNA was synthesized from all RNA with the Mint cDNA synthesis kit, primed by a TRBC-specific oligonucleotide. Following uracil-DNA glycosylase treatment, a first 18-cycle PCR with universal primers M1SS and BC2_uni_R was performed on all cDNA. For the original study's pipeline: For normalization, 1 million high-quality reads, each with a distinct molecular identifier, were randomly selected from each sample. Instead of being binned into consensus sequences, reads with shared molecular identifiers were discarded. MiTCR, set to a Q25 quality threshold and the strictest error-elimination algorithm, was used for CDR3 identification, clonotype clustering and error correction. A nonparametric unseen species model with Euler transformation was used to estimate a lower bound on total TCR beta diversity. Clones were called with MiXCR by TCRdb after fastp trimmed the public reads at Q25, and only in-frame beta chains were retained. Every entry covers one CDR3 protein and lists the most common genes and DNA from its rows. TCRdb assigned the V and J calls; the authors' analysis was not used. In all, the sample holds 980,000 or so distinct CDR3 sequences, and about 48% of those were seen once. In total, the top ten clones hold 13% of the sample.

The sequenced material came from blood. The source is a young man in good health. Here the chain combines TRBV10-3 and TRBJ2-7; the D gene cannot be named for sure. The CDR3 region has the sequence CAIRAPGSYEQYF. The base sequence is TGTGCCATCAGAGCGCCGGGTTCCTACGAGCAGTACTTC.